These T cell receptor beta chains were read from a single sample in a study of patients and donors after allogeneic stem cell transplantation. TCRdb analysed the RT-PCR reads with MiXCR anew, one entry per CDR3 protein. The table records 900,000 to 1,000,000 distinct CDR3 sequences, roughly 18% of them present only once. Sequencing input: blood, either unsorted or a sorted T cell fraction (not recorded which). The receptors originated from a human donor who was either an allogeneic HSCT recipient or a stem cell or donor lymphocyte infusion donor (not recorded which). It is not recorded whose cells these are; they may come from a transplant donor. Both conserved end residues are part of each CDR3. D genes are given only for firm matches. Clone sizes are given selectively: once, few, many, or a class where the clone is expanded.

V gene	J gene	clone size	D gene	CDR3 protein	CDR3 DNA
TRBV3-1	TRBJ2-7	.	TRBD2	CASSPRPGRVEQYF	TGTGCCAGCAGCCCCCGGCCGGGGAGGGTCGAGCAGTACTTC
TRBV12-3/TRBV12-4	TRBJ2-2	many	.	CASGSGYKELFF	TGTGCCAGCGGTAGCGGCTATAAGGAGCTGTTTTTT
TRBV5-1	TRBJ2-7	few	.	CASSLAGDSSLYEQYF	TGCGCCAGCAGCTTGGCTGGAGACTCATCTCTCTACGAGCAGTACTTC
TRBV12-3/TRBV12-4	TRBJ1-2	few	.	CASSFGGIGYTF	TGTGCCAGCAGTTTCGGGGGGATTGGCTACACCTTC
TRBV5-1	TRBJ2-3	.	.	CASRPNTLSTDTQYF	TGCGCCAGCAGACCTAATACCCTGAGCACAGATACGCAGTATTTT
TRBV12-3/TRBV12-4	TRBJ1-2	few	.	CASSLMAGQGSFFGYTF	TGTGCCAGCAGTTTGATGGCAGGGCAAGGAAGTTTTTTTGGCTACACCTTC
TRBV12-3/TRBV12-4	TRBJ2-1	many	.	CASSLQFF	TGTGCCAGCAGTTTGCAGTTCTTC
TRBV10-3	TRBJ2-7	few	TRBD1	CAISETGDRGWVYEQYF	TGTGCCATCAGTGAGACAGGAGACAGGGGGTGGGTCTACGAGCAGTACTTC
TRBV7-9	TRBJ1-4	.	.	CASSLIQGGEKLFF	TGTGCCAGCAGCTTAATCCAGGGAGGCGAAAAACTGTTTTTT
TRBV27	TRBJ2-1	.	.	CASSYYRGEQFF	TGTGCCAGCAGTTATTACCGGGGTGAGCAGTTCTTC
TRBV20-1	TRBJ1-1	.	TRBD1	CSARDSQTNTEAFF	TGCAGTGCCAGGGACAGCCAAACTAACACTGAAGCTTTCTTT
TRBV6-1	TRBJ2-4	few	.	CASSGGTVAKNIQYF	TGTGCCAGCAGTGGCGGGACGGTAGCCAAAAACATTCAGTACTTC
TRBV27	TRBJ2-7	.	.	CASRPGLDVNPTYEQYF	TGTGCCAGCAGACCGGGACTCGACGTAAACCCGACCTACGAGCAGTACTTC
TRBV5-6	TRBJ2-1	.	.	CASSLATRNEQFF	TGTGCCAGCAGCTTGGCCACCCGCAATGAGCAGTTCTTC
TRBV14	TRBJ2-1	.	TRBD2	CASGIAGVFGEQFF	TGTGCCAGCGGGATAGCGGGAGTATTCGGTGAGCAGTTCTTC
TRBV6-1	TRBJ2-1	few	.	CASSVERSNEQFF	TGTGCCAGCAGTGTCGAACGCAGCAATGAGCAGTTCTTC
TRBV7-9	TRBJ1-1	.	.	CASSLQRDTEAFF	TGTGCCAGCAGCTTACAGCGCGACACTGAAGCTTTCTTT
TRBV27	TRBJ1-2	few	.	CASSLSVGSNYGYTF	TGTGCCAGCAGTTTATCGGTCGGGAGTAACTATGGCTACACCTTC
TRBV7-8	TRBJ2-4	.	.	CASSPQAPTALAKNIQYF	TGTGCCAGCAGCCCCCAGGCCCCGACGGCCCTAGCCAAAAACATTCAGTACTTC
TRBV5-1	TRBJ1-6	.	.	CASSLGARGNYNSPLHF	TGCGCCAGCAGCTTGGGGGCGCGGGGCAACTATAATTCACCCCTCCACTTT
TRBV24-1	TRBJ2-7	.	TRBD1	CATSDARDRGYEQYF	TGTGCCACCAGTGATGCCCGGGACAGGGGATACGAGCAGTACTTC
TRBV4-3	TRBJ2-7	.	TRBD1	CASSQKTGAYEQYF	TGCGCCAGCAGCCAGAAGACAGGGGCCTACGAGCAGTACTTC
TRBV12-3/TRBV12-4	TRBJ1-2	few	.	CASSPIRLNYGYTF	TGTGCCAGCAGCCCAATCCGACTCAACTATGGCTACACCTTC
TRBV7-7	TRBJ2-3	.	.	CASSLSDQTDRSTDTQYF	TGTGCCAGCAGCCTCTCGGACCAGACGGACAGATCCACAGATACGCAGTATTTT
TRBV4-3	TRBJ1-1	.	.	CASSQDAETEAFF	TGCGCCAGCAGCCAAGATGCGGAAACTGAAGCTTTCTTT
TRBV6-6	TRBJ2-7	.	.	CASSYDRPYEQYF	TGTGCCAGCAGTTACGACAGACCCTACGAGCAGTACTTC
TRBV5-1	TRBJ1-1	few	.	CASSLPGVEAFF	TGCGCCAGCAGCTTGCCGGGGGTTGAAGCTTTCTTT
TRBV25-1	TRBJ2-1	.	TRBD1	CASRGQGNEQFF	TGTGCCAGCAGGGGACAGGGAAACGAGCAGTTCTTC
TRBV6-1	TRBJ1-5	.	.	CASSPKRGYCNQPQHF	TGTGCCAGCAGCCCCAAGCGAGGGTATTGCAATCAGCCCCAGCATTTT
TRBV20-1	TRBJ2-5	.	.	CSASLGGEETQYF	TGCAGTGCTAGTCTAGGGGGGGAAGAGACCCAGTACTTC
TRBV29-1	TRBJ1-1	many	.	CSVGLNTEAFF	TGCAGCGTTGGACTGAACACTGAAGCTTTCTTT
TRBV12-3/TRBV12-4	TRBJ1-1	many	.	CASSLHLLEAFF	TGTGCCAGCAGTCTTCACTTACTTGAAGCTTTCTTT
TRBV11-2	TRBJ1-1	few	.	CASSSIRGKNTEAFF	TGTGCCAGCAGCTCTATCAGGGGAAAGAACACTGAAGCTTTCTTT
TRBV6-5	TRBJ1-1	few	TRBD1	CASSSGQGSMNTEAFF	TGTGCCAGCAGTTCGGGACAGGGTTCTATGAACACTGAAGCTTTCTTT
TRBV2	TRBJ2-4	once	.	CASRVRERRLAKNIQYF	TGTGCCAGCAGGGTCAGGGAAAGAAGGCTAGCCAAAAACATTCAGTACTTC
TRBV6-6	TRBJ2-7	.	.	CASSYSSKVSKYF	TGTGCCAGCAGTTACTCGAGTAAAGTTTCCAAGTACTTC
TRBV7-8	TRBJ1-4	.	.	CASSLGLGTLNEKLFF	TGTGCCAGCAGCTTAGGTTTAGGGACTCTCAATGAAAAACTGTTTTTT
TRBV12-3/TRBV12-4	TRBJ2-7	few	TRBD1	CASSFLGQGVYEQYF	TGTGCCAGCAGTTTTCTGGGACAGGGGGTCTACGAGCAGTACTTC
TRBV9	TRBJ1-2	few	.	CASSVWEEGYTF	TGTGCCAGCAGCGTTTGGGAGGAAGGCTACACCTTC
TRBV4-3	TRBJ1-5	.	.	CASSQDDGANQPQHF	TGCGCCAGCAGCCAAGATGACGGGGCCAATCAGCCCCAGCATTTT
TRBV12-3/TRBV12-4	TRBJ2-3	once	.	CASSTAGAPDTQYF	TGTGCCAGCAGTACCGCGGGGGCACCTGATACGCAGTATTTT
TRBV12-3/TRBV12-4	TRBJ2-1	few	TRBD2	CASSFSGINLNEQFF	TGTGCCAGCAGTTTTAGCGGGATCAACCTAAATGAGCAGTTCTTC
TRBV11-2	TRBJ2-7	.	.	CASSPQVWTYEQYF	TGTGCCAGCAGCCCACAGGTGTGGACCTACGAGCAGTACTTC
TRBV30	TRBJ2-1	once	.	CAWSEQFF	TGTGCCTGGAGTGAGCAGTTCTTC
TRBV28	TRBJ2-5	.	TRBD2	CASRGLAGQETQYF	TGTGCCAGCAGGGGACTAGCGGGGCAAGAGACCCAGTACTTC
TRBV4-1	TRBJ1-3	few	.	CASSSPGATGNTIYF	TGCGCCAGCAGCTCCCCAGGGGCAACTGGAAACACCATATATTTT
TRBV12-3/TRBV12-4	TRBJ1-5	few	.	CASSLKKGSAQHF	TGTGCCAGCAGTTTAAAAAAGGGGTCAGCCCAGCATTTT
TRBV3-1	TRBJ1-1	few	.	CASSQGEGITEAFF	TGTGCCAGCAGCCAAGGAGAAGGGATCACTGAAGCTTTCTTT
TRBV20-1	TRBJ2-5	.	TRBD1	CSASGDRETQYF	TGCAGTGCTAGCGGGGACAGGGAGACCCAGTACTTC
TRBV9	TRBJ2-7	few	.	CASSVAWGPSYEQYF	TGTGCCAGCAGCGTAGCGTGGGGCCCCTCCTACGAGCAGTACTTC
TRBV27	TRBJ1-5	few	.	CASSLSINQPQHF	TGTGCCAGCAGTTTATCTATCAATCAGCCCCAGCATTTT
TRBV12-3/TRBV12-4	TRBJ1-1	few	.	CASSLEAPKYEAFF	TGTGCCAGCAGTTTAGAGGCCCCAAAGTATGAAGCTTTCTTT
TRBV27	TRBJ2-7	few	.	CASSAIGGVEVNEQYF	TGTGCCAGCAGTGCTATAGGGGGGGTGGAGGTGAACGAGCAGTACTTC
TRBV29-1	TRBJ2-7	.	TRBD1	CSTPGQGAYEQYF	TGCAGCACTCCGGGACAGGGGGCCTACGAGCAGTACTTC
TRBV5-1	TRBJ2-7	few	TRBD2	CASSPGLAGTNEQYF	TGCGCCAGCAGCCCGGGACTAGCGGGAACGAACGAGCAGTACTTC
TRBV5-1	TRBJ2-3	few	.	CASSLAGRPDTQYF	TGCGCCAGCAGCTTGGCCGGCAGACCAGATACGCAGTATTTT
TRBV6-5	TRBJ1-4	.	.	CASSSLRREGNEKLFF	TGTGCCAGCAGTTCCCTCCGAAGGGAGGGAAATGAAAAACTGTTTTTT
TRBV25-1	TRBJ1-2	few	.	CASSEWAGGDGGYTF	TGTGCCAGCAGTGAATGGGCAGGAGGGGATGGAGGCTACACCTTC
TRBV7-2	TRBJ1-4	.	.	CASSFRGPTNEKLFF	TGTGCCAGCAGCTTCAGAGGTCCAACTAATGAAAAACTGTTTTTT